These 21 T cell receptor beta chains share one sample of origin, sequenced in a study of blood T cell repertoires in COVID-19. Data came from immunoSEQ multiplex PCR; TCRdb stores just in-frame clones and leaves some out. The sample lists under 250,000 clones, around nine tenths seen once, with around 1.5% in the top ten. Sequenced input: peripheral blood. The receptors originated from a woman in her sixties or seventies who had recovered from COVID-19.

This clone occurred once. At one end the junction does not follow the germline gene, possibly because of a read error. The chain links TRBV28 to TRBJ1-1; D might be TRBD1 (5 bases). Per the germline V gene, CDR1 is MDHEN and CDR2 is SYDVKM. This CDR3 comprises 12 residues. The CDR3 region is CASSLFGAEALF. The DNA for the CDR3 is TGTGCCAGCAGTTTATTTGGGGCCGAGGCTCTCTTT.

The chain recombines TRBV6-1 with TRBJ1-4; 7 bases line up with TRBD1. V gave up 3 bases and J gave up 6 bases; unmatched junction bases: 7. CDR3 length: 15 amino acids. Germline values: CDR1 MNHNS, CDR2 SASEGT. The CDR3 nucleotides read TGTGCCAGCAGTGAGCGGACAGGAACCTATGAAAAACTGTTTTTT. Translating it yields CASSERTGTYEKLFF.

The table lists this clone with a count of one. CDR3 amino acids: CASSLDRVDGYTF. The CDR3 nucleotides are TGTGCCAGCAGCCTCGACAGAGTCGATGGCTACACCTTC. The J gene is TRBJ1-2, the V gene TRBV6-1, with D possibly matching TRBD1 (5 bases). The V end lost 6 bases, the J end lost 6 bases, and 14 bases lay between the germline ends. Looked up from germline, CDR1 is MNHNS and CDR2 is SASEGT. The CDR3 runs 13 residues.

The chain joins TRBV19 to TRBJ1-2, with a weak D call TRBD1 (5 bases). Trimming shortened V by 8 bases and J by 4 bases, and 20 bases separated the two germline ends. The CDR3 is made up of 15 amino acids. Germline loops: CDR1 LNHDA, CDR2 SQIVND (reference sequence). CDR3 bases: TGTGCCAGTGGTTCCGAGGACAAGGGTCGCTATGGCTACACCTTC. This encodes CASGSEDKGRYGYTF. Combining the CDR3 with reference TRBV19 and TRBJ1-2 gives the whole variable domain DGGITQSPKYLFRKEGQNVTLSCEQNLNHDAMYWYRQDPGQGLRLIYYSQIVNDFQKGDIAEGYSVSREKKESFPLTVTSAQKNPTAFYLCASGSEDKGRYGYTFGSGTRLTVV.

The gene calls are TRBV19 and TRBJ1-1; D might be TRBD1 (6 bases). V gave up 5 bases and J gave up 1 base, with 17 bases separating them. The length of the CDR3 is 16 residues. Germline loops: CDR1 LNHDA, CDR2 SQIVND (reference sequence). CDR3 nucleotides: TGTGCCAGTAGTGCTTTACAGGGCCAGGGGAACACTGAAGCTTTCTTT. This encodes CASSALQGQGNTEAFF. The variable domain in full, with the rest retrieved from reference TRBV19 and TRBJ1-1, is DGGITQSPKYLFRKEGQNVTLSCEQNLNHDAMYWYRQDPGQGLRLIYYSQIVNDFQKGDIAEGYSVSREKKESFPLTVTSAQKNPTAFYLCASSALQGQGNTEAFFGQGTRLTVV.

As regards this clone: Sequence at one end of the junction differs from germline and may be a read error. CDR3 amino acids: CASSLAAGAANTGELFF. In DNA, the CDR3 is TGTGCTAGCAGCTTAGCGGCGGGGGCCGCGAACACCGGGGAGCTGTTTTTT. The rearrangement uses TRBV7-7 and TRBJ2-2; D is perhaps TRBD2 (7 bases). CDR3 length: 17 amino acids. Germline assignment: CDR1 SSHAT and CDR2 FNYEAQ (reference sequence).

V and J are TRBV5-5 and TRBJ2-2, with TRBD2 identical over 7 bases. This CDR3 has 16 residues. V lost 4 bases, J lost 6 bases, and 12 bases stayed unmatched. Germline V gene lookup returns CDR1 SGHKS and CDR2 YYEKEE (reference sequence). CDR3 coding DNA: TGTGCCAGCAGCCTTGGGAGGGGCCCCTCGGCCGGGGAGCTGTTTTTT. Its translation is CASSLGRGPSAGELFF.

The CDR3 here is CASSQALPLAGGSSSYNEQFF. The CDR3, as DNA: TGTGCCAGCAGCCAAGCCCTCCCACTAGCGGGGGGTTCAAGCTCCTACAATGAGCAGTTCTTC. V is TRBV3-1 (or the pseudogene TRBV3-2) and J is TRBJ2-1; 12 nucleotides line up with TRBD2. This CDR3 contains 21 residues. Germline CDR1 is LGHDT and CDR2 is YNNKEL (reference sequence). V lost 1 base to trimming and J lost 0 bases; unmatched junction nucleotides: 13.

The rearrangement uses TRBV6-2 or TRBV6-3 and TRBJ1-2; 10 positions agree with TRBD1. Germline CDR1 reads MNHEY; CDR2 reads SVGEGT. The ends lost 5 bases at V and 2 bases at J; junction bases unmatched: 5. This CDR3 is 15 amino acids long. The CDR3 sequence is CASSKPGQGNYGYTF. In DNA form, the CDR3 reads TGTGCCAGCAGTAAACCGGGACAGGGGAACTATGGCTACACCTTC.

The chain uses TRBV5-1 and TRBJ2-1, with TRBD2 identical over 10 bases. The ends lost 0 bases at V and 6 bases at J; junction bases unmatched: 18. Germline V gene lookup returns CDR1 SGHRS and CDR2 YFSETQ. The CDR3 extends over 20 amino acids. The chain's CDR3 is CASSLAGITSGASLGNEQFF. CDR3 nucleotides: TGCGCCAGCAGCTTGGCCGGGATTACTAGCGGGGCATCTTTGGGCAATGAGCAGTTCTTC.

The genes are TRBV4-1 and TRBJ1-1, with D uncertain. Trimming left V 1 base short and J 1 base short, with 4 bases between. This CDR3 is 13 amino acids long. Germline CDR1 MGHRA, CDR2 YSYEKL. CDR3 region: CASSQASNTEAFF. CDR3 DNA sequence: TGCGCCAGCAGCCAAGCCTCGAACACTGAAGCTTTCTTT.

A note on this clone: This specimen includes other DNA sequences encoding the same CDR3. The chain combines TRBV13 with TRBJ2-3, with D possibly TRBD1 on 5 matching bases. CDR3 length: 14 residues. From germline, CDR1 is PRHDT and CDR2 FYEKMQ (reference sequence). The germline V and J ends were trimmed by 0 bases and 1 base, with 5 bases remaining between them. The CDR3 nucleotides read TGTGCCAGCAGCTTAGGACAGGGCACAGATACGCAGTATTTT. Translated: CASSLGQGTDTQYF.

The rearrangement links TRBV28 to TRBJ2-3; D possibly corresponds to TRBD2 (6 bases). Germline assignment: CDR1 MDHEN and CDR2 SYDVKM. The CDR3 covers 15 residues. Trimming removed 7 bases at V and 0 bases at J, with 14 bases between. The CDR3 protein is CASTWTGTSTDTQYF. In DNA form, the CDR3 reads TGTGCCAGCACCTGGACTGGGACTAGCACAGATACGCAGTATTTT.

CDR3 protein: CASSSGAGGPGNTIYF. CDR3 DNA sequence: TGTGCCAGCAGCTCAGGGGCGGGCGGACCTGGAAACACCATATATTTT. This chain links TRBV9 with TRBJ1-3; tentatively, D is TRBD1 (6 bases). V was clipped by 4 bases and J by 2 bases, with 16 bases between them. Germline V CDR1 and CDR2: SGDLS, YYNGEE. The CDR3 runs 16 residues. The full variable domain, its missing parts supplied by reference TRBV9 and TRBJ1-3, is DSGVTQTPKHLITATGQRVTLRCSPRSGDLSVYWYQQSLDQGLQFLIQYYNGEERAKGNILERFSAQQFPDLHSELNLSSLELGDSALYFCASSSGAGGPGNTIYFGEGSWLTVV.

V usage is TRBV3-1 (or the pseudogene TRBV3-2) and J usage is TRBJ1-4; 8 bases line up with TRBD1. From germline, CDR1 is LGHDT and CDR2 YNNKEL (reference sequence). CDR3 length: 14 amino acids. J gave up 7 bases and V 5 bases, and 6 bases lay outside the gene matches. CDR3 in DNA: TGTGCCAGCAGCAAGGGACAGGCGCCTGAAAAACTGTTTTTT. Translation gives CASSKGQAPEKLFF.

This chain joins TRBV11-3 and TRBJ2-3; D is possibly TRBD2 (5 bases). The V gene's germline CDR1 is SGHNT and CDR2 YENEEA. The length of the CDR3 is 15 residues. V dropped 2 bases and J dropped 0 bases, with 9 bases sitting between them. The CDR3 DNA follows: TGTGCCAGCAGCTTACGCGGGTCTAGCACAGATACGCAGTATTTT. This encodes CASSLRGSSTDTQYF.

The chain uses TRBV27 and TRBJ1-4, with a possible D match to TRBD1 (5 bases). V was clipped by 6 bases and J by 8 bases, with 16 bases between them. Per the germline V gene, CDR1 is MNHEY and CDR2 is SMNVEV (reference sequence). The length of the CDR3 is 14 residues. CDR3 loop: CASREGRRGEKLFF. Written as DNA, the CDR3 is TGTGCCAGCAGGGAGGGGAGGAGGGGCGAAAAACTGTTTTTT.

The rearrangement links TRBV27 to TRBJ2-7; 7 bases are shared with TRBD2. Germline V CDR1 and CDR2: MNHEY, SMNVEV (reference sequence). The V and J ends lost 7 bases and 0 bases, in that order; junction bases with no gene match: 9. This CDR3 region has 15 residues. The CDR3 loop reads CASNPLPSGSYEQYF. DNA of the CDR3: TGTGCCAGCAACCCTCTGCCTAGCGGCTCCTACGAGCAGTACTTC.

The V call is TRBV5-1, the J call TRBJ1-6; TRBD1 aligns across 9 bases. The CDR3 contains 16 residues. V was pared by 5 bases and J by 3 bases, with 6 bases of the junction left unmatched. CDR1 and CDR2 from the germline V gene are SGHRS and YFSETQ. Here the CDR3 reads CASRLTGGVYNSPLHF. The CDR3 coding sequence is TGCGCCAGCAGGTTGACAGGGGGTGTCTATAATTCACCCCTCCACTTT.

V and J are TRBV11-1 and TRBJ1-4, with D possibly matching TRBD1 (6 bases). The CDR3 is 14 amino acids. Germline values: CDR1 SGHAT, CDR2 FQDESV (reference sequence). Trimming removed 3 bases from V and 6 bases from J, with 11 bases in between. The CDR3 spells CASSLDRSHEKLFF. CDR3 coding DNA: TGTGCCAGCAGCTTGGACAGAAGCCATGAAAAACTGTTTTTT.

The gene calls are TRBV5-4 and TRBJ1-6; D call uncertain. The CDR3 consists of 16 residues. The V end lost 2 bases, the J end lost 9 bases, and 18 bases lay between the germline ends. In germline, CDR1 is SGHNT, CDR2 YYREEE (reference sequence). This chain's CDR3 is CASSFSYTSPGSPLHF. CDR3 sequence (DNA): TGTGCCAGCAGCTTCTCTTACACGTCCCCGGGTTCACCCCTCCACTTT.